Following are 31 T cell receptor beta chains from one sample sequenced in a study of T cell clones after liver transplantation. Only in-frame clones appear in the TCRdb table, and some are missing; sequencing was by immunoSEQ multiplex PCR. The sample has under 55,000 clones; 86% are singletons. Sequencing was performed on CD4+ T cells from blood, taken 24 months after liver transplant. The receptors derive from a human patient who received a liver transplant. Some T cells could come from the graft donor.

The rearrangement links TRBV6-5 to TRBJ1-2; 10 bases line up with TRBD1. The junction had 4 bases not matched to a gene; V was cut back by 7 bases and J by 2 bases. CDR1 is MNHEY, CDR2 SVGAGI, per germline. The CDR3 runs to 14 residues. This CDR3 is CASKRGQGNYGYTF. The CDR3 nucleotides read TGTGCCAGCAAAAGGGGACAGGGGAACTATGGCTACACCTTC.

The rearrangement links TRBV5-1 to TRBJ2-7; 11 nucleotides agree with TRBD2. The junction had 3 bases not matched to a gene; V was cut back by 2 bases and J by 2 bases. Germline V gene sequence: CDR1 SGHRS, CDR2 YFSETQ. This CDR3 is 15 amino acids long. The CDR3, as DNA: TGCGCCAGCAGCTTTAGCGGGGGGGCTCCCTACGAGCAGTACTTC. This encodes CASSFSGGAPYEQYF.

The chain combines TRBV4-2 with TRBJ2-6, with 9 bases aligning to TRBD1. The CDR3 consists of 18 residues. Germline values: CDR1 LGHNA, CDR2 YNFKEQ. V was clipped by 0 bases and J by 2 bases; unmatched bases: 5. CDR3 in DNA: TGTGCCAGCAGCCAAGACTTACAGGGGGCGGCTGGGGCCAACGTCCTGACTTTC. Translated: CASSQDLQGAAGANVLTF.

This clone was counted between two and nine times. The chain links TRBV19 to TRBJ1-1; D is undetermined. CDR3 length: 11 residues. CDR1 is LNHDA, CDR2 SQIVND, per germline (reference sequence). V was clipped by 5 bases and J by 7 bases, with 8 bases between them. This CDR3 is CASSQWSEAFF. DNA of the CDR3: TGTGCCAGTAGTCAGTGGAGTGAAGCTTTCTTT.

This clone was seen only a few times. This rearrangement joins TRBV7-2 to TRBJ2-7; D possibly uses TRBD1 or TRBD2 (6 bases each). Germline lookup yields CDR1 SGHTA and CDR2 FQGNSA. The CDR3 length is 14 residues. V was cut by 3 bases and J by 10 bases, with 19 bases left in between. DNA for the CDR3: TGTGCCAGCAGCTTGGGGGGCTACGCTACGTTTCAGTACTTC. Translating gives CASSLGGYATFQYF.

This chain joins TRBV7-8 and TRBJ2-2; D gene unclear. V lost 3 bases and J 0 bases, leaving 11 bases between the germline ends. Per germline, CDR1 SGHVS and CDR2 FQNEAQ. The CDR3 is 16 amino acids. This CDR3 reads CASSFLSTANTGELFF. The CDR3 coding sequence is TGTGCCAGCAGCTTCCTAAGTACCGCGAACACCGGGGAGCTGTTTTTT.

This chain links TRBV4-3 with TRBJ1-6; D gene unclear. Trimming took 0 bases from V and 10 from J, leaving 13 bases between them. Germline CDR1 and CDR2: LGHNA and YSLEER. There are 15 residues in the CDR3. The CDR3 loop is CASSQEPGRESPLHF. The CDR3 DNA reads TGCGCCAGCAGCCAAGAGCCAGGAAGGGAATCACCCCTCCACTTT.

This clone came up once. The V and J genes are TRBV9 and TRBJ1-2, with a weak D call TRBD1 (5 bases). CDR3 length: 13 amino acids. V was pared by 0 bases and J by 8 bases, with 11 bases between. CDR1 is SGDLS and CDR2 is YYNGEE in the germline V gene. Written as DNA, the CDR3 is TGTGCCAGCAGCGTAGTTGGAGGGGCCGGCTACACCTTC. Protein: CASSVVGGAGYTF. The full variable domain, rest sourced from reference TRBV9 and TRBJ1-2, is DSGVTQTPKHLITATGQRVTLRCSPRSGDLSVYWYQQSLDQGLQFLIQYYNGEERAKGNILERFSAQQFPDLHSELNLSSLELGDSALYFCASSVVGGAGYTFGSGTRLTVV.

This CDR3 reads CASSLRTGLADEQFF. The CDR3 DNA is TGCGCCAGCAGCCTCCGGACAGGGCTTGCCGATGAGCAGTTCTTC. The chain is built from TRBV5-1 and TRBJ2-1, with 8 bases that match TRBD1. V was pared by 4 bases and J by 8 bases, with 11 bases of the junction left unmatched. Germline V gene lookup returns CDR1 SGHRS and CDR2 YFSETQ. The CDR3 is made up of 15 amino acids.

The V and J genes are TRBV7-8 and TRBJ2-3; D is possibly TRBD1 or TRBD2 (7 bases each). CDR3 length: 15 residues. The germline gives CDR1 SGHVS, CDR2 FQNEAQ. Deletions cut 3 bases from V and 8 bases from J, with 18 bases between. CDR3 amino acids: CASSLGRGLNPTQYF. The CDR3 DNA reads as TGTGCCAGCAGCTTGGGGAGGGGGCTGAACCCTACGCAGTATTTT.

CDR3 nucleotide sequence: TGTGCCAGCAGCCCCACCACAGGGGGCGCAGGGTATGGCTACACCTTC. Translating it yields CASSPTTGGAGYGYTF. The chain links TRBV7-9 to TRBJ1-2; 9 bases match TRBD1. The V gene's germline CDR1 is SEHNR and CDR2 FQNEAQ (reference sequence). This CDR3 is built from 16 residues. V shed 5 bases and J 5 bases; nucleotides not matched to a gene: 12.

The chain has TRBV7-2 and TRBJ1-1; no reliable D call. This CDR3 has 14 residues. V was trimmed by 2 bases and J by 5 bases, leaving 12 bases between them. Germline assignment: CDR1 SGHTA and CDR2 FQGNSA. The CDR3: CASSLSSGVTEAFF. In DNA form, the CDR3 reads TGTGCCAGCAGCTTATCCTCGGGCGTAACTGAAGCTTTCTTT.

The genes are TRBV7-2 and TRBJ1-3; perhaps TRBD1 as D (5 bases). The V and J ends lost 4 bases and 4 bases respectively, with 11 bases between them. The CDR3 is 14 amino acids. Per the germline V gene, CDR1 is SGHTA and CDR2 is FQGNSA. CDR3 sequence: CASSSVYRGNTIYF. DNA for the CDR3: TGTGCCAGCAGCTCCGTCTACAGGGGAAACACCATATATTTT.

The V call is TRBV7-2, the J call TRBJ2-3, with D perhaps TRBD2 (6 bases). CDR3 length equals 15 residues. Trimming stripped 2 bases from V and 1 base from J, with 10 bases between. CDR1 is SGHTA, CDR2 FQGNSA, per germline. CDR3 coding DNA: TGTGCCAGCAGCTTAAGAGCGGGCCGCACAGATACGCAGTATTTT. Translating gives CASSLRAGRTDTQYF. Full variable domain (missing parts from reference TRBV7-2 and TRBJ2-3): GAGVSQSPSNKVTEKGKDVELRCDPISGHTALYWYRQSLGQGLEFLIYFQGNSAPDKSGLPSDRFSAERTGGSVSTLTIQRTQQEDSAVYLCASSLRAGRTDTQYFGPGTRLTVL.

CDR3: CASSESKDSSYSNQPQHF. The CDR3 coding sequence is TGTGCCAGCAGTGAATCCAAGGACAGCTCATATAGCAATCAGCCCCAGCATTTT. V usage is TRBV6-1 and J usage is TRBJ1-5, with D perhaps matching TRBD1 (6 bases). V shed 2 bases and J shed 0 bases, with 17 bases lying between them. The CDR3 is made up of 18 amino acids. Per the germline V gene, CDR1 is MNHNS and CDR2 is SASEGT.

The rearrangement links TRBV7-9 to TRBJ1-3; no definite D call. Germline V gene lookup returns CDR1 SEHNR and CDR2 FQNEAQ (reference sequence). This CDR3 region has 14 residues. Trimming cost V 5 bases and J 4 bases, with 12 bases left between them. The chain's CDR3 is CASSDARGGNTIYF. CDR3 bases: TGTGCCAGCAGCGATGCGAGAGGGGGAAACACCATATATTTT.

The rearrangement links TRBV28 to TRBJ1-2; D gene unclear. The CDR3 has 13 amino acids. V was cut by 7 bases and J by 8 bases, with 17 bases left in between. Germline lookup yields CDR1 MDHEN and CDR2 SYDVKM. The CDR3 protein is CASMGRTAAGYTF. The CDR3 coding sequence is TGTGCCAGCATGGGGAGAACGGCGGCGGGCTACACCTTC.

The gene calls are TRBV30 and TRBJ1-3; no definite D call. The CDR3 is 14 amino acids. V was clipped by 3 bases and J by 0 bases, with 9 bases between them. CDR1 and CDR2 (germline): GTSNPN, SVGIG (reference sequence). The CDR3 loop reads CAWSPDYSGNTIYF. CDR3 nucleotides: TGTGCCTGGAGCCCAGATTACTCTGGAAACACCATATATTTT. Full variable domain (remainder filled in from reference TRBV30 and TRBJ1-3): SQTIHQWPATLVQPVGSPLSLECTVEGTSNPNLYWYRQAAGRGLQLLFYSVGIGQISSEVPQNLSASRPQDRQFILSSKKLLLSDSGFYLCAWSPDYSGNTIYFGEGSWLTVV.

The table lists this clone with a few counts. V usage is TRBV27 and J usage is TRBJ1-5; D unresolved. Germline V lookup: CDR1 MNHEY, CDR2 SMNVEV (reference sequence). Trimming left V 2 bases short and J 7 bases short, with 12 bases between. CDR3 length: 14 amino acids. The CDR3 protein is CASSLGLGGQPQHF. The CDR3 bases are TGTGCCAGCAGTTTAGGGTTAGGAGGACAGCCCCAGCATTTT.

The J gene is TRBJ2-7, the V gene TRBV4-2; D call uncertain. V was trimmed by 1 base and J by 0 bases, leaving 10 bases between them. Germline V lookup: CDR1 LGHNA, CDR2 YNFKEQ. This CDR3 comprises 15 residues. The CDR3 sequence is CASSQVSSYSYEQYF. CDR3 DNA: TGTGCCAGCAGCCAAGTAAGCTCCTACTCCTACGAGCAGTACTTC.

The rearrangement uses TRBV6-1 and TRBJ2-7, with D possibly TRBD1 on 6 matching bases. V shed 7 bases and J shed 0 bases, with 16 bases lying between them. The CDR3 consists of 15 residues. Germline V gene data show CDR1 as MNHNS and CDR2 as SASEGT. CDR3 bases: TGTGCCAGCACATTATTTTCGGACAGCTCCTACGAGCAGTACTTC. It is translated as CASTLFSDSSYEQYF.

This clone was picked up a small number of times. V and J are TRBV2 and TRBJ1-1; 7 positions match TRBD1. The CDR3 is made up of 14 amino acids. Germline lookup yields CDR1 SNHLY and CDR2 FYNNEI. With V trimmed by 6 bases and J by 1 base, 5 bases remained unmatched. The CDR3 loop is CASRGQRGNTEAFF. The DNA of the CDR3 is TGTGCCAGCAGGGGACAGCGGGGGAACACTGAAGCTTTCTTT.

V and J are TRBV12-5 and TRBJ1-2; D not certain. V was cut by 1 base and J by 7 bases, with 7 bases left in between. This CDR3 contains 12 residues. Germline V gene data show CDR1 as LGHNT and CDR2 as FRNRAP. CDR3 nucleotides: TGTGCTAGTGGTTTGGGCGTAGGTGGCTACACCTTC. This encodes CASGLGVGGYTF. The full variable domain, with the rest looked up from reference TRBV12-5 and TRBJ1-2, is DARVTQTPRHKVTEMGQEVTMRCQPILGHNTVFWYRQTMMQGLELLAYFRNRAPLDDSGMPKDRFSAEMPDATLATLKIQPSEPRDSAVYFCASGLGVGGYTFGSGTRLTVV.

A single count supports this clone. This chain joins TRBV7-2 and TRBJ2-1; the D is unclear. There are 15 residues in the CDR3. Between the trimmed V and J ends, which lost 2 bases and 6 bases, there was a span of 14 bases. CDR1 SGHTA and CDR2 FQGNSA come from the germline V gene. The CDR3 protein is CASSLRSAVGNEQFF. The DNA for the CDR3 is TGTGCCAGCAGCTTACGGTCGGCGGTCGGCAATGAGCAGTTCTTC.

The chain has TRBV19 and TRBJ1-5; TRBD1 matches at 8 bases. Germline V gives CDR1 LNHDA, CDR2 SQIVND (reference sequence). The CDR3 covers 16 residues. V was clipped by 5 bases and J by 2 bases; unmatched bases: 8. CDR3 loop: CASSGDRGVGNQPQHF. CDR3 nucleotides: TGTGCCAGTAGTGGCGACAGGGGTGTAGGCAATCAGCCCCAGCATTTT.

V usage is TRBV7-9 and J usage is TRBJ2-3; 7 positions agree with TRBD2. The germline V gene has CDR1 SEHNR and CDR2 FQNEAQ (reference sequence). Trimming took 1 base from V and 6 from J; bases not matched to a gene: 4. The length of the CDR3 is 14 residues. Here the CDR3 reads CASSLGGSGDTQYF. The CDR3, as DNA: TGTGCCAGCAGCTTAGGCGGGAGTGGCGATACGCAGTATTTT.

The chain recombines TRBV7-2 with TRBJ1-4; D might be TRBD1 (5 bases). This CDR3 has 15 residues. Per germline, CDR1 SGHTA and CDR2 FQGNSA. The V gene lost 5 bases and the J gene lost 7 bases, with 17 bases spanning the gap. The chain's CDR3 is CASSPAGSGGEKLFF. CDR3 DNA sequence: TGTGCCAGCAGCCCCGCTGGGAGTGGGGGTGAAAAACTGTTTTTT. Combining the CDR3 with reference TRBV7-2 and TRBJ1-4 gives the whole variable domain GAGVSQSPSNKVTEKGKDVELRCDPISGHTALYWYRQSLGQGLEFLIYFQGNSAPDKSGLPSDRFSAERTGGSVSTLTIQRTQQEDSAVYLCASSPAGSGGEKLFFGSGTQLSVL.

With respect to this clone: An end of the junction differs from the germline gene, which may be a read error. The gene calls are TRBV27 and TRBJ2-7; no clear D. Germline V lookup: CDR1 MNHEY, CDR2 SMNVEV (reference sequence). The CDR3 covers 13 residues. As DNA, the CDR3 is TGTGCCAGCAGTTCGACGGTAGGCTACAAGCAGTACTTC. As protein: CASSSTVGYKQYF.

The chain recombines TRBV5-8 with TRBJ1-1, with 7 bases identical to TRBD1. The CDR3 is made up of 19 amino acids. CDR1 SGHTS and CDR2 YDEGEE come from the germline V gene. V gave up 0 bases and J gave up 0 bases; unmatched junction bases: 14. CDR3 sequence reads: CASSLGPARGLDMNTEAFF. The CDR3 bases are TGTGCCAGCAGCTTGGGGCCGGCTAGGGGGCTGGACATGAACACTGAAGCTTTCTTT.

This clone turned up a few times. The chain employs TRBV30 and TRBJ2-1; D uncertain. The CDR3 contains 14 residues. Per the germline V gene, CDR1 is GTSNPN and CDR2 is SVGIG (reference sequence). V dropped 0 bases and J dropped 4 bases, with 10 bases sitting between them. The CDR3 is CAWSVGVPYNEQFF. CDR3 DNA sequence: TGTGCCTGGAGTGTAGGTGTGCCATACAATGAGCAGTTCTTC.

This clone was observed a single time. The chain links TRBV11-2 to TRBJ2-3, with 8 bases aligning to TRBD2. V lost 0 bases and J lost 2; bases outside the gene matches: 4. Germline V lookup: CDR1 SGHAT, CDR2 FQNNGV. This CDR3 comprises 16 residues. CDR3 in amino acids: CASSLDTSGPTDTQYF. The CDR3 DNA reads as TGTGCCAGCAGCTTAGACACTAGCGGCCCCACAGATACGCAGTATTTT.